This TCR beta chain derives from a study of cytomegalovirus exposure and HLA in healthy donors. This clone was recorded a few times. The antigen is undetermined. PCR amplification relied on 60 Vbeta primers (plus 13 Jbeta primers). Data came from immunoSEQ multiplex PCR; TCRdb stores just in-frame clones and leaves some out. The repertoire holds 110,000 to 150,000 clones, with 65% to 85% as singletons. Germline V gene sequence: CDR1 MNHEY, CDR2 SMNVEV (reference sequence). The CDR3 covers 15 residues. V was trimmed by 7 bases and J by 3 bases, leaving 15 bases between them. Study-wide findings and caveats: Near-uniform donor sequencing depth was presumed by presence/absence analyses.

Material: PBMCs. The sequence was obtained from a woman in her 40s in good health and CMV-seropositive. This chain joins TRBV27 and TRBJ1-4; no firm D call. This CDR3 reads CASTRRVHPNEKLFF. CDR3 bases: TGTGCCAGCACCCGCCGGGTCCACCCTAATGAAAAACTGTTTTTT.